This T cell receptor (beta chain) was identified in a study (dated by TCRdb to the mid-2010s). Concerning the study at large: In people whose bodies naturally kept HIV infection under control, the researchers looked into where HIV persistence comes from.

CDR1 and CDR2 are read off the germline V gene as SGHRS and YFSETQ. The junction shows trimming of 5 bases on V and 7 bases on J, and the gene matches do not reach 10 bases of it. The CDR3, cysteine through phenylalanine, is 15 amino acids long. CDR3 DNA is the only sequence kept; it has 45 bases, read in frame from the first base. Comment on this clonotype: Its antigen has not been determined. No much larger clone is present one base from it, and per-base qualities are unavailable.

Libraries were constructed by 5' RACE. The run used an Illumina HiSeq 2000. Using fastp trimming at Q25 and MiXCR clonotype assembly, TCRdb reanalyzed the public sequencing data and kept in-frame beta chains. Merged by CDR3 protein, the rows form single entries marked with the most common genes and DNA. The sample table shows about 550 distinct CDR3 sequences, and 8.5% to 9% are seen once. The top ten clonotypes cover roughly a fifth of the sample. The receptor comes from a male donor with HIV. The rearrangement joined TRBV5-1 to TRBJ2-2; TRBD1 lines up with 8 middle nucleotides. Sequenced input: total memory T cells from blood PBMCs. The cell subset or site label of this sample denotes: transitional memory CD4+ T cells. The CDR3 region: CASRGLGTGGGELFF. The DNA sequence reads TGCGCCAGCAGAGGATTAGGGACAGGTGGCGGGGAGCTGTTTTTT.